A single sample is the source of the 25 T cell receptor beta chains below, sequenced in a study of T-cell reconstitution after alpha-beta-depleted transplantation in children (dated by TCRdb to about 2016). Library construction relied on PCR. TCRdb records Illumina HiSeq 2500 as the sequencer. Molecular barcoding was employed in the preparation of TCR libraries, with unique molecular identifiers being used to normalize TCRbeta repertoire quantification. TCRdb reworked the public reads: Q25 trimming with fastp, MiXCR clone assembly, productive beta chains retained. Each entry merges the rows of one CDR3 protein and shows their most common DNA and genes. For this sample there are more than 550,000 distinct CDR3 sequences; roughly 10% appear just once. About 4.2% of the sample is held by the ten biggest clonotypes. The source was PBMCs from the stem cell graft donor, collected from the stem cell graft. These receptors originate from a human donor who donated a stem cell graft to a child with acute myeloid leukemia.

This clonotype was detected ten times or more. The rearrangement links TRBV5-1 to TRBJ1-1, with 8 bases matching TRBD1. The junction had 3 bases not matched to a gene; V was cut back by 4 bases and J by 4 bases. CDR1 SGHRS and CDR2 YFSETQ come from the germline V gene. CDR3 size: 13 residues. The CDR3 region has the DNA TGCGCCAGCAGCCAGGACAGGGTCACTGAAGCTTTCTTT. Amino acid sequence: CASSQDRVTEAFF.

At least ten counts were recorded for this clonotype. The rearrangement joins TRBV29-1 to TRBJ2-1; 8 bases align to TRBD2. Germline V lookup: CDR1 SQVTM, CDR2 ANQGSEA. The CDR3 length is 13 residues. J was trimmed by 4 bases and V by 2 bases; bases with no gene match: 1. The CDR3 here is CSVETGGYNEQFF. CDR3 DNA sequence: TGCAGCGTTGAAACGGGAGGGTACAATGAGCAGTTCTTC.

This clonotype was seen at least ten times. The rearrangement uses TRBV20-1 and TRBJ2-2, with D perhaps TRBD2 (5 bases). V shed 0 bases and J shed 0 bases, with 11 bases lying between them. Germline CDR1 and CDR2: DFQATT and SNEGSKA (reference sequence). This CDR3 has 16 amino acids. The CDR3: CSARDWASTNTGELFF. CDR3 nucleotide sequence: TGCAGTGCTAGAGACTGGGCTAGCACGAACACCGGGGAGCTGTTTTTT.

The chain uses TRBV19 and TRBJ2-1; 9 bases fit TRBD2. Germline V gene lookup returns CDR1 LNHDA and CDR2 SQIVND (reference sequence). With V trimmed by 9 bases and J by 1 base, 16 bases remained unmatched. CDR3 length: 18 residues. CDR3 region: CASMETSGPAASYNEQFF. The CDR3 DNA sequence: TGTGCCAGCATGGAAACTAGCGGGCCCGCGGCGTCCTACAATGAGCAGTTCTTC.

This clonotype was found many times. This sequence joins TRBV5-5 and TRBJ2-1; 8 bases are shared with TRBD2. J lost 4 bases, V lost 0 bases, and 3 bases had no gene match. Germline loops: CDR1 SGHKS, CDR2 YYEKEE (reference sequence). This CDR3 has 15 residues. For the CDR3, the DNA is TGTGCCAGCAGCTTGGTTAGCGGGAATTACAATGAGCAGTTCTTC. Residues: CASSLVSGNYNEQFF. Drawing the rest from reference TRBV5-5 and TRBJ2-1, the complete variable domain is DAGVTQSPTHLIKTRGQQVTLRCSPISGHKSVSWYQQVLGQGPQFIFQYYEKEERGRGNFPDRFSARQFPNYSSELNVNALLLGDSALYLCASSLVSGNYNEQFFGPGTRLTVL.

This sequence joins TRBV7-2 and TRBJ1-5; D unresolved. The CDR3 has 14 residues. V was clipped by 1 base and J by 5 bases, with 9 bases between them. The germline V gene has CDR1 SGHTA and CDR2 FQGNSA. The CDR3 nucleotides read TGTGCCAGCAGCTTAGTCACAAGGGATCAGCCCCAGCATTTT. Protein product: CASSLVTRDQPQHF.

This clonotype was counted only a few times. The chain carries TRBV20-1 and TRBJ2-5; no firm D call. The germline V gene has CDR1 DFQATT and CDR2 SNEGSKA (reference sequence). The CDR3 sequence is 13 residues long. V shed 3 bases and J shed 0 bases, with 8 bases lying between them. The CDR3 protein is CSASAAYQETQYF. In DNA, the CDR3 is TGCAGTGCTAGTGCCGCATACCAAGAGACCCAGTACTTC.

This clonotype has a single count. This sequence joins TRBV20-1 and TRBJ2-7, with 8 nucleotides matching TRBD2. After removal of 3 bases from V and 5 bases from J, the junction contained 15 bases not matched to a gene. There are 16 residues in the CDR3. Germline CDR1 is DFQATT and CDR2 is SNEGSKA (reference sequence). The CDR3 sequence is CSASPPSTSASHEQYF. In DNA, the CDR3 is TGCAGTGCTAGTCCTCCCTCGACTAGCGCTTCCCACGAGCAGTACTTC.

This chain joins TRBV27 and TRBJ2-7; TRBD2 matches 8 bases. The germline V gene encodes CDR1 MNHEY and CDR2 SMNVEV (reference sequence). J gave up 3 bases and V 6 bases, and 10 bases lay outside the gene matches. The CDR3 extends over 15 amino acids. As DNA, the CDR3 is TGTGCCAGCAGCTCCCCCCGGGAGGGGTACTACGAGCAGTACTTC. Amino acids: CASSSPREGYYEQYF.

The gene calls are TRBV3-1 and TRBJ2-1; TRBD2 aligns across 10 bases. The CDR3 sequence is 15 residues long. From germline, CDR1 is LGHDT and CDR2 YNNKEL (reference sequence). With V trimmed by 4 bases and J by 9 bases, 9 bases remained unmatched. The CDR3 protein is CASSLSLAGDVEQFF. CDR3 DNA: TGTGCCAGCAGCCTGTCCCTAGCGGGAGACGTTGAGCAGTTCTTC.

The V call is TRBV6-1, the J call TRBJ2-7, with D perhaps matching TRBD1 (6 bases). The V gene's germline CDR1 is MNHNS and CDR2 SASEGT. CDR3 length equals 12 residues. Trimming left V 6 bases short and J 3 bases short, with 9 bases between. The CDR3 region is CASSGDIYEQYF. Written as DNA, the CDR3 is TGTGCCAGCAGCGGGGACATCTACGAGCAGTACTTC.

This clonotype was seen repeatedly, ten times or more. The genes are TRBV29-1 and TRBJ2-1; 13 bases fit TRBD2. V trimming: 6 bases; J trimming: 1 base; junction bases outside the gene matches: 6. Germline loops: CDR1 SQVTM, CDR2 ANQGSEA. CDR3 length equals 16 residues. The chain's CDR3 is CSVDGLAGVSYNEQFF. CDR3 nucleotide sequence: TGCAGCGTGGACGGACTAGCGGGAGTTTCCTACAATGAGCAGTTCTTC.

There are a few counts of this clonotype. The rearrangement joins TRBV30 to TRBJ1-3, with a possible D match to TRBD1 (5 bases). The V gene's germline CDR1 is GTSNPN and CDR2 SVGIG (reference sequence). The CDR3 length is 12 residues. Trimming removed 6 bases at V and 2 bases at J, with 8 bases between. This CDR3 reads CACPGPGNTIYF. The CDR3 nucleotides are TGTGCCTGTCCAGGGCCTGGAAACACCATATATTTT.

V and J are TRBV11-2 and TRBJ2-1; D is unresolved. In germline, CDR1 is SGHAT, CDR2 FQNNGV. Between the trimmed V and J ends, which lost 0 bases and 0 bases, there was a span of 9 bases. This CDR3 is built from 16 residues. The CDR3 DNA follows: TGTGCCAGCAGCTTAGATGGCGTTAGCTCCTACAATGAGCAGTTCTTC. Translation gives CASSLDGVSSYNEQFF. Filled out from reference TRBV11-2 and TRBJ2-1, the complete variable domain reads EAGVAQSPRYKIIEKRQSVAFWCNPISGHATLYWYQQILGQGPKLLIQFQNNGVVDDSQLPKDRFSAERLKGVDSTLKIQPAKLEDSAVYLCASSLDGVSSYNEQFFGPGTRLTVL.

The J gene is TRBJ1-2, the V gene TRBV4-3, with a possible D match to TRBD1 (5 bases). This CDR3 contains 15 residues. V was pared by 4 bases and J by 5 bases, with 17 bases between. CDR1 LGHNA and CDR2 YSLEER come from the germline V gene. CDR3 sequence (DNA): TGCGCCAGCAGCCCCTCCGGGGGGTTGGAGTATGGCTACACCTTC. Its translation: CASSPSGGLEYGYTF.

The sample holds a few counts of this clonotype. The chain is built from TRBV6-7 and TRBJ2-1; the match to TRBD2 covers 8 bases. TRBV6-7 is annotated as an ORF whose role is uncertain. This CDR3 contains 15 residues. Trimming took 2 bases from V and 4 from J; bases not matched to a gene: 4. The CDR3 region is CASSYVSGSYNEQFF. CDR3 bases: TGTGCCAGCAGTTACGTCAGCGGGAGTTACAATGAGCAGTTCTTC.

This clonotype was observed at least ten times. The V gene is TRBV20-1, the J gene TRBJ2-1; the match to TRBD2 covers 7 bases. CDR1 is DFQATT and CDR2 is SNEGSKA in the germline V gene (reference sequence). V lost 1 base and J lost 6; bases outside the gene matches: 12. The CDR3 runs 16 residues. CDR3 in amino acids: CSARVFSGPSLNEQFF. The CDR3 DNA reads as TGCAGTGCTAGAGTCTTTAGCGGGCCATCCCTCAATGAGCAGTTCTTC.

This chain's CDR3 is CASSLLGGVEDEQFF. The CDR3 DNA reads as TGTGCCAGCAGCTTGTTGGGGGGGGTTGAAGATGAGCAGTTCTTC. The genes are TRBV5-6 and TRBJ2-1; TRBD2 aligns across 7 bases. Germline loops: CDR1 SGHDT, CDR2 YYEEEE. Trimming removed 1 base from V and 8 bases from J; junction bases left unmatched: 9. The CDR3 consists of 15 residues.

This clonotype was detected ten times or more. The CDR3 region has the DNA TGTGCCAGCCATCCTCGACTAGCGGCTTACAATGAGCAGTTCTTC. It translates to CASHPRLAAYNEQFF. The chain couples TRBV11-2 to TRBJ2-1; 9 nucleotides agree with TRBD2. Germline CDR1 reads SGHAT; CDR2 reads FQNNGV. The CDR3 consists of 15 residues. Germline trimming cut 8 bases from V and 4 bases from J; bases unmatched to any gene: 9.

This clonotype was counted ten times or more. The gene calls are TRBV29-1 and TRBJ2-1, with 7 bases aligning to TRBD2. Germline CDR1 SQVTM, CDR2 ANQGSEA. The CDR3 runs 12 residues. After removal of 6 bases from V and 5 bases from J, the junction contained 4 bases not matched to a gene. In nucleotides, the CDR3 is TGCAGCGTGGGGGGGGTCCACAATGAGCAGTTCTTC. Its protein product is CSVGGVHNEQFF.

The chain uses TRBV12-3 or TRBV12-4 and TRBJ2-6, with unresolved D. The CDR3 contains 15 residues. With 6 bases removed from V and 0 bases from J, the gap between germline ends came to 9 bases. In nucleotides, the CDR3 is TGTGCCAGCAGCTACCAGTCCTCTGGGGCCAACGTCCTGACTTTC. Amino acid sequence: CASSYQSSGANVLTF.

This clonotype was picked up a small number of times. The rearrangement joins TRBV5-1 to TRBJ2-2; D is possibly TRBD2 (5 bases). Germline values: CDR1 SGHRS, CDR2 YFSETQ. V lost 0 bases and J lost 6, with 15 bases in between. This CDR3 has 16 amino acids. The CDR3 loop reads CASSLGETLGPGELFF. CDR3 nucleotides: TGCGCCAGCAGCTTGGGGGAGACACTTGGGCCCGGGGAGCTGTTTTTT.

This clonotype was seen more than once but under ten times. The rearrangement links TRBV29-1 to TRBJ1-1, with TRBD1 matching over 8 bases. The ends lost 6 bases at V and 8 bases at J; junction bases unmatched: 8. CDR3 length equals 12 residues. Germline V CDR1 and CDR2: SQVTM, ANQGSEA. CDR3 protein: CSVRTGMNEAFF. The CDR3 nucleotides are TGCAGCGTCCGGACAGGGATGAACGAAGCTTTCTTT. Full variable domain (rest looked up from reference TRBV29-1 and TRBJ1-1): SAVISQKPSRDICQRGTSLTIQCQVDSQVTMMFWYRQQPGQSLTLIATANQGSEATYESGFVIDKFPISRPNLTFSTLTVSNMSPEDSSIYLCSVRTGMNEAFFGQGTRLTVV.

This clonotype occurred many times. J is TRBJ1-4 and V is TRBV28; D is possibly TRBD1 (5 bases). Germline values: CDR1 MDHEN, CDR2 SYDVKM. The CDR3 spans 15 residues. Trimming took 5 bases from V and 0 from J, leaving 10 bases between them. DNA for the CDR3: TGTGCCAGCAGTGGGGAGACAGCAACTAATGAAAAACTGTTTTTT. Protein product: CASSGETATNEKLFF.

Remarks on this clonotype: A much more abundant neighbour one base away suggests this may be a read error. The chain uses TRBV15 and TRBJ2-7, with 8 bases aligning to TRBD1. This CDR3 comprises 15 residues. CDR1 LNHNV and CDR2 YYDKDF come from the germline V gene (reference sequence). CDR3 in DNA: TGTGCCACCAGCAGAGAGTCAGGGGGCGCATACGAGCATTACTTC. Residues: CATSRESGGAYEHYF.